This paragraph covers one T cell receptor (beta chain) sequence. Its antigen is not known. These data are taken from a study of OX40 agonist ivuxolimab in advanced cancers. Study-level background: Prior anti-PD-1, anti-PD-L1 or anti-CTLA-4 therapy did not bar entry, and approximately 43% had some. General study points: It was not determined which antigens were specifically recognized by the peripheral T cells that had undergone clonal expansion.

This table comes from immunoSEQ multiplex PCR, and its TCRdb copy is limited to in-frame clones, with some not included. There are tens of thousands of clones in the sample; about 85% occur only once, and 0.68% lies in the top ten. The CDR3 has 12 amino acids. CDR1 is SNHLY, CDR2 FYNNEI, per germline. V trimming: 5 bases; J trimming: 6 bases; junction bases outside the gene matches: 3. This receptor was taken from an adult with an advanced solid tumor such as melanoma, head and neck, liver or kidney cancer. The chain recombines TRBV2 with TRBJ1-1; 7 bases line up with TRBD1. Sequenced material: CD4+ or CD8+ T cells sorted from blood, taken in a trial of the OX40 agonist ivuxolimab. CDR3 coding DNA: TGTGCCAGCAGTCCACAGGGGTCTGAAGCTTTCTTT. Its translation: CASSPQGSEAFF.